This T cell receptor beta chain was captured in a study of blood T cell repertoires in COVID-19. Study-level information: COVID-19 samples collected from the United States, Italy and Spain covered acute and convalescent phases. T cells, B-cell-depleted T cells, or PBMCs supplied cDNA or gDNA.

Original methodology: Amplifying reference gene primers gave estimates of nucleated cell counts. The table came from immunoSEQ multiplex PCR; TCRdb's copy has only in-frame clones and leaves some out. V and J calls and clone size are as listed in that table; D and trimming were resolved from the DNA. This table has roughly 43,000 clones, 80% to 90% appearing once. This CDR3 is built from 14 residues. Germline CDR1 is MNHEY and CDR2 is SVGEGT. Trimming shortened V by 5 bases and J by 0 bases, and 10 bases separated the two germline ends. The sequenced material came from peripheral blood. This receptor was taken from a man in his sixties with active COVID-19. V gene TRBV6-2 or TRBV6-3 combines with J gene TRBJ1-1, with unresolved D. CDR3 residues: CASSDGSMNTEAFF. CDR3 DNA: TGTGCCAGCAGTGACGGGTCCATGAACACTGAAGCTTTCTTT.